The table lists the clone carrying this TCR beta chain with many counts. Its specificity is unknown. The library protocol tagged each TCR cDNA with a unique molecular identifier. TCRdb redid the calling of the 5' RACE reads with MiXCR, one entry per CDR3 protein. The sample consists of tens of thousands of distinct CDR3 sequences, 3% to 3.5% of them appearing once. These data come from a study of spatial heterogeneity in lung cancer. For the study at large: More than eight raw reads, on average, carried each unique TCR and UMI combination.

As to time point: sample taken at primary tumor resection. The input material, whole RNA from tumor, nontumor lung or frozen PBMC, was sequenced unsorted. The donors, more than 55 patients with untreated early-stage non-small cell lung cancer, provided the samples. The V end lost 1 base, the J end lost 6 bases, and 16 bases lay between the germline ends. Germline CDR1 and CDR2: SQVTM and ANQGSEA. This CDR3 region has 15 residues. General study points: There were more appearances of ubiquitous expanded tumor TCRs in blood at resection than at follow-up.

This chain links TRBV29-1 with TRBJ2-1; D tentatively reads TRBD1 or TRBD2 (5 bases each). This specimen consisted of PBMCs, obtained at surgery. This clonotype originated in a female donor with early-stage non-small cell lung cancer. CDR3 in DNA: TGCAGCGTTGAAGGTGGGGGAGTTTCGCTCAATGAGCAGTTCTTC. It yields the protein CSVEGGGVSLNEQFF.